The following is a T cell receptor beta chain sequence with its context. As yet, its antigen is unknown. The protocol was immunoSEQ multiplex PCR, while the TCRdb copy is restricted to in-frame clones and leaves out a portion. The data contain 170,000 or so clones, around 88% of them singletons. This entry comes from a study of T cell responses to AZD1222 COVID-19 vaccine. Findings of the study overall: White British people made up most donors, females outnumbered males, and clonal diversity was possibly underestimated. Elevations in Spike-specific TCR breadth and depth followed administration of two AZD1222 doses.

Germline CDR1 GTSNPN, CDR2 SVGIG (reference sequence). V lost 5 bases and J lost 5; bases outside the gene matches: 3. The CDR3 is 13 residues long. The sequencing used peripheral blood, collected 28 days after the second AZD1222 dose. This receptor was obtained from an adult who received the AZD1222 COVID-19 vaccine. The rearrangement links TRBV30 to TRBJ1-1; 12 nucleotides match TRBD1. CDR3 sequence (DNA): TGTGCCTGGGGGACAGGGGGCCGGACTGAAGCTTTCTTT. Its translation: CAWGTGGRTEAFF.